The clone carrying this T cell receptor (beta chain) showed up many times. TCRdb re-derived calls from the RACE reads in MiXCR, one entry per CDR3 protein. This table has fewer than 500,000 distinct CDR3 sequences, about 4.8% appearing once. These data come from a study of human T cells and chemical hapten exposure. V trimming: 1 base; J trimming: 5 bases; junction bases outside the gene matches: 5. Germline CDR1 SGHVS, CDR2 FQNEAQ. The CDR3 sequence is 15 residues long. Time point indicated: patch test 1, 2 weeks after DPC sensitization. The treatment denotes: therapeutic diphenylcyclopropenone sensitization with weekly scalp DPC.

This chain links TRBV7-8 with TRBJ2-7; 10 positions agree with TRBD2. This clonotype was sampled from a woman aged 45-65 years with alopecia areata. Some clones in this sample may be carry-over from other donors' samples. Sample: whole blood, taken in connection with sensitization to the hapten diphenylcyclopropenone (DPC). The CDR3 DNA is TGTGCCAGCAGCTTAGTAACTAGCGGGACACACGAGCAGTACTTC. This sequence encodes CASSLVTSGTHEQYF.